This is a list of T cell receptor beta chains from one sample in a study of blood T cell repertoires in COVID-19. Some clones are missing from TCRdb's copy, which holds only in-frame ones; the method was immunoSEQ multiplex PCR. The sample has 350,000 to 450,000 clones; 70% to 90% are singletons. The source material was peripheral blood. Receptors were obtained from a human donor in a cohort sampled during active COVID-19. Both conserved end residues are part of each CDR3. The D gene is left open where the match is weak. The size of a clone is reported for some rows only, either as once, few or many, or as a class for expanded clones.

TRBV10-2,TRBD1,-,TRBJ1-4,TGCGCCAGCAGTGAGCTGACAGGGGCTAATGAAAAACTGTTTTTT,CASSELTGANEKLFF
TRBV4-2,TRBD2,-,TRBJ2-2,TGTGCCAGCAGCCAAGGAATAGCGGGGGGCCTTAACACCGGGGAGCTGTTTTTT,CASSQGIAGGLNTGELFF
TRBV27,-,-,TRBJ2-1,TGTGCCAGCAGTTTCGAAGGGGGAAGCAATGAGCAGTTCTTC,CASSFEGGSNEQFF
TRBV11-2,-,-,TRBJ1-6,TGTGCCAGCAGCTTTGGGGTGCTGGAGGGCCTCAATTCACCCCTCCACTTT,CASSFGVLEGLNSPLHF
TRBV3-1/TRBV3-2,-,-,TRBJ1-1,TGTGCCAGCAGCCAGACAGGAGACGAAGCTTTCTTT,CASSQTGDEAFF
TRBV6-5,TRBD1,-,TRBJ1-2,TGTGCCAGCAGTCCCCAGGGGGATGGCTACACCTTC,CASSPQGDGYTF
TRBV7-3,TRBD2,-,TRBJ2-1,TGTGCCAGCAGCTTGGGACTAGCGGAGAACAATGAGCAGTTCTTC,CASSLGLAENNEQFF
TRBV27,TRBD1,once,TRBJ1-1,TGTGCCAGCAAACGGACAGGGATGAGAAACACTGAAGCTTTCTTT,CASKRTGMRNTEAFF
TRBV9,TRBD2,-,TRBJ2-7,TGTGCCAGCAGCCCCAGGCTAGCGGGAGTATTCCACGAGCAGTACTTC,CASSPRLAGVFHEQYF
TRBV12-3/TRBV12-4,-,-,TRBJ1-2,TGTGCCAGCAGTTTGTCGGCTAACTATGGCTACACCTTC,CASSLSANYGYTF
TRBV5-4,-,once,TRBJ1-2,TGTGCCAGCAGCTTGGTAGGGGGCTATGGCTACACCTTC,CASSLVGGYGYTF
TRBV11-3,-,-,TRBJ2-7,TGTGCCAGCAGCTTAGGGCAGGGGAACTACGAGCAGTACTTC,CASSLGQGNYEQYF
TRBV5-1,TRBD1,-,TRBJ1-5,TGCGCCAGCAGCTTGGGCTATATTGGGACAGGGGCAAATCAGCCCCAGCATTTT,CASSLGYIGTGANQPQHF
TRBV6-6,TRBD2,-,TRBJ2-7,TGTGCCAGCAGCCCCACCTTCGCGGGAGCCCACGAGCAGTACTTC,CASSPTFAGAHEQYF
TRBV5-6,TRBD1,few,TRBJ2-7,TGTGCCAGCAGCCAAACAGGGGGCGGGTACTACGAGCAGTACTTC,CASSQTGGGYYEQYF
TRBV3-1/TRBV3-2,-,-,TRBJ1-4,TGTGCCAGCAGCATAAGAGCCGAAAAACTGTTTTTT,CASSIRAEKLFF
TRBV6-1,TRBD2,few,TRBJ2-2,TGTGCCAGCAGTGAACTAGCGGCCAACACCGGGGAGCTGTTTTTT,CASSELAANTGELFF
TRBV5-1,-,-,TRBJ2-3,TGCGCCAGCAGCACTCCCCCAGGCACGCAGTATTTT,CASSTPPGTQYF
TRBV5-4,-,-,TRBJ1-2,TGTGCCAGCAGCTTGGATCAGGGCTCCTATGGCTACACCTTC,CASSLDQGSYGYTF
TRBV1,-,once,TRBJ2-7,TGCACCAGCAGCCAAGGTTGGTTGACGGAGGATCGCTACGAGCAGTACTTC,CTSSQGWLTEDRYEQYF
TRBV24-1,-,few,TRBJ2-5,TGTGCCACCAGTGATGAGGATCAAGAGACCCAGTACTTC,CATSDEDQETQYF
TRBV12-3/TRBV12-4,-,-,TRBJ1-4,TGTGCCAGCAGCTCCTCCTCCGGAAAACTGTTTTTT,CASSSSSGKLFF